Listed here is a single T cell receptor (beta chain). Germline loops: CDR1 MNHEY, CDR2 SMNVEV (reference sequence). V lost 4 bases and J 6 bases, leaving 18 bases between the germline ends. The CDR3 sequence is 15 residues long. Specimens carried about 0.85-10 million cryopreserved PBMC before DNA extraction. Version v3.0 of the immunoSEQ assay was performed at survey level. The assay was immunoSEQ multiplex PCR, and TCRdb's table has in-frame clones only and misses some. The repertoire holds more than 15,000 clones, with about 91% as singletons. The source of the sample is a study of long-term antiretroviral therapy in people with HIV.

This TCR came from a man in his sixties with HIV. The chain joins TRBV27 to TRBJ1-2; D ambiguous. The source material was unsorted PBMCs, sampled 0.3 years after starting antiretroviral therapy. CDR3 DNA: TGTGCCAGCAGTTCTCCGGAGAAGGGAACGCATGGCTACACCTTC. It encodes CASSSPEKGTHGYTF.